These 20 T cell receptor beta chains share one sample of origin, sequenced in a study of blood T cell repertoires in COVID-19. Profiling relied on immunoSEQ multiplex PCR, and the TCRdb table lists in-frame clones only, not all of them. The table includes around 100,000 clones, 75% to 95% detected once. The sample comprised peripheral blood. Receptors were obtained from a man younger than 30 with acute or convalescent COVID-19.

This clone was counted between two and nine times. V and J are TRBV6-1 and TRBJ1-6; 8 bases match TRBD1. The CDR3 spans 16 residues. From germline, CDR1 is MNHNS and CDR2 SASEGT. V trimming: 4 bases; J trimming: 0 bases; junction bases outside the gene matches: 2. CDR3 residues: CASSGTGSSYNSPLHF. For the CDR3, the DNA is TGTGCCAGCAGTGGGACAGGGAGCTCCTATAATTCACCCCTCCACTTT.

The V gene is TRBV9, the J gene TRBJ2-3; 9 bases align to TRBD1. The germline gives CDR1 SGDLS, CDR2 YYNGEE. Trimming at V came to 3 bases and at J to 3 bases, leaving 11 bases not matched to a gene. This CDR3 contains 17 residues. CDR3 in DNA: TGTGCCAGCAGCGCACTTTCCGGGACAGGGTATACAGATACGCAGTATTTT. This codes for CASSALSGTGYTDTQYF.

The CDR3 bases are TGCGCCAGCAGTTCTACAGGGCGAGAGACCCAGTACTTC. This sequence encodes CASSSTGRETQYF. The chain combines TRBV10-1 with TRBJ2-5; D might be TRBD1 (6 bases). Deletions cut 5 bases from V and 4 bases from J, with 11 bases between. Germline assignment: CDR1 WNHNN and CDR2 SYGVQD (reference sequence). The CDR3 loop spans 13 amino acids.

The chain uses TRBV24-1 and TRBJ2-7, with 7 bases matching TRBD1. V trimming: 2 bases; J trimming: 5 bases; junction bases outside the gene matches: 8. Germline values: CDR1 KGHDR, CDR2 SFDVKD. The CDR3 sequence is 15 residues long. The CDR3 region is CATSDSRGYGNEQYF. CDR3 coding DNA: TGTGCCACCAGTGATTCCAGGGGGTACGGAAACGAGCAGTACTTC.

The V call is TRBV5-5, the J call TRBJ1-1; D might be TRBD1 (6 bases). V was shortened by 0 bases and J by 8 bases, with 11 bases between the two germline ends. Germline V lookup: CDR1 SGHKS, CDR2 YYEKEE (reference sequence). CDR3 size: 13 residues. The CDR3 loop reads CASSLGDRSEAFF. The CDR3 DNA reads as TGTGCCAGCAGCTTGGGAGACAGGTCAGAAGCTTTCTTT.

The DNA for the CDR3 is TGTGCCAGCAGTTACTTACCGGACAGGGGGTCCACTGAAGCTTTCTTT. It codes for CASSYLPDRGSTEAFF. This chain uses TRBV6-2 or TRBV6-3 with TRBJ1-1; 10 nucleotides match TRBD1. The V gene end was trimmed by 1 base and the J gene end by 4 bases; junction bases not matched to a gene: 6. The germline CDR1 and CDR2 sequences are MNHEY and SVGEGT. The CDR3 is made up of 16 amino acids.

This clone was observed once. The chain joins TRBV7-2 to TRBJ1-6; D call uncertain. This CDR3 is 15 amino acids long. Germline values: CDR1 SGHTA, CDR2 FQGNSA. Trimming removed 4 bases at V and 5 bases at J, with 12 bases between. CDR3 nucleotides: TGTGCCAGCAGCTCAGCGGGCCACGATAATTCACCCCTCCACTTT. Residues: CASSSAGHDNSPLHF.

The chain employs TRBV12-3 or TRBV12-4 and TRBJ2-2, with D perhaps matching TRBD2 (5 bases). Trimming cost V 5 bases and J 5 bases, with 6 bases left between them. The CDR3 runs 12 residues. The CDR3 loop reads CASSPGTGELFF. The CDR3 coding sequence is TGTGCCAGCAGTCCGGGGACCGGGGAGCTGTTTTTT.

In this sample, this clone turned up a few times. Other DNA sequences from this sample encode an identical CDR3 as well. This chain joins TRBV5-1 and TRBJ1-2, with D possibly TRBD1 on 6 matching bases. This CDR3 has 15 residues. The V and J ends lost 0 bases and 2 bases respectively, with 11 bases between them. In germline, CDR1 is SGHRS, CDR2 YFSETQ. In DNA form, the CDR3 reads TGCGCCAGCAGCTTGGTACTCGGGACAAACTATGGCTACACCTTC. The encoded protein is CASSLVLGTNYGYTF.

The rearrangement joins TRBV5-1 to TRBJ1-1, with 8 bases lining up with TRBD1. The CDR3 covers 14 residues. In germline, CDR1 is SGHRS, CDR2 YFSETQ. The ends lost 1 base at V and 5 bases at J; junction bases unmatched: 4. CDR3 loop: CASSLRQGRTEAFF. Here the CDR3 DNA reads TGCGCCAGCAGCTTGAGACAGGGGAGAACTGAAGCTTTCTTT. Looking up the rest from reference TRBV5-1 and TRBJ1-1 gives the full variable domain: KAGVTQTPRYLIKTRGQQVTLSCSPISGHRSVSWYQQTPGQGLQFLFEYFSETQRNKGNFPGRFSGRQFSNSRSEMNVSTLELGDSALYLCASSLRQGRTEAFFGQGTRLTVV.

The gene calls are TRBV4-1 and TRBJ1-1; 9 positions match TRBD1. V lost 8 bases to trimming and J lost 7 bases; unmatched junction nucleotides: 14. The CDR3 is made up of 15 amino acids. The germline CDR1 and CDR2 sequences are MGHRA and YSYEKL. The CDR3, as DNA: TGCGCCAGCGAAACAATACAGGGGGCCCAAAATGAAGCTTTCTTT. It is translated as CASETIQGAQNEAFF.

V usage is TRBV19 and J usage is TRBJ1-5; D is undetermined. Germline V gene data show CDR1 as LNHDA and CDR2 as SQIVND (reference sequence). The CDR3 sequence is 11 residues long. V lost 5 bases and J lost 11, with 10 bases in between. CDR3 region: CASSAGTAQHF. DNA for the CDR3: TGTGCCAGTAGTGCGGGTACAGCCCAGCATTTT. The whole variable domain, remainder taken from reference TRBV19 and TRBJ1-5, is DGGITQSPKYLFRKEGQNVTLSCEQNLNHDAMYWYRQDPGQGLRLIYYSQIVNDFQKGDIAEGYSVSREKKESFPLTVTSAQKNPTAFYLCASSAGTAQHFGDGTRLSIL.

V is TRBV19 and J is TRBJ2-7; TRBD1 is a possible D gene (6 bases). The V end lost 3 bases, the J end lost 4 bases, and 16 bases lay between the germline ends. This CDR3 has 15 amino acids. Germline V gene lookup returns CDR1 LNHDA and CDR2 SQIVND (reference sequence). CDR3 in amino acids: CASSILQGKRYEQYF. CDR3 in DNA: TGTGCCAGTAGTATTCTTCAGGGGAAAAGATACGAGCAGTACTTC.

The chain uses TRBV6-6 and TRBJ1-1; the D gene is possibly TRBD1 (5 bases). CDR1 is MNHNY, CDR2 SVGAGI, per germline (reference sequence). V was pared by 11 bases and J by 0 bases, with 16 bases between. The CDR3 consists of 14 residues. The CDR3 spells CAERGRPLNTEAFF. The CDR3 DNA reads as TGTGCCGAAAGGGGTCGGCCCTTGAACACTGAAGCTTTCTTT.

V gene TRBV5-1 combines with J gene TRBJ2-7, with 10 positions matching TRBD1. The CDR3 consists of 16 residues. Germline-derived CDR1 and CDR2 are SGHRS and YFSETQ. The junction had 6 bases not matched to a gene; V was cut back by 0 bases and J by 3 bases. The CDR3 protein is CASSLAGTGDVYEQYF. The CDR3 DNA reads as TGCGCCAGCAGCTTGGCTGGGACAGGGGACGTCTACGAGCAGTACTTC.

The rearrangement links TRBV6-5 to TRBJ1-1; TRBD1 might be the D (5 bases). The V end was cut by 5 bases, the J end by 4 bases, with 11 bases between. The CDR3 is made up of 13 amino acids. Germline V gene lookup returns CDR1 MNHEY and CDR2 SVGAGI. CDR3 DNA: TGTGCCAGCAGTCCAGGGAGGAGCACTGAAGCTTTCTTT. Its translation is CASSPGRSTEAFF.

This chain connects TRBV6-4 to TRBJ1-1; TRBD1 matches 8 bases. Looked up from germline, CDR1 is MRHNA and CDR2 is SNTAGT. CDR3 size: 15 residues. Trimming cost V 4 bases and J 4 bases; bases outside gene matches: 8. The CDR3 is CASSVTGARPTEAFF. The CDR3 DNA sequence: TGTGCCAGCAGTGTGACAGGGGCCCGTCCCACTGAAGCTTTCTTT.

The rearrangement links TRBV9 to TRBJ2-3, with 11 bases that match TRBD2. V lost 4 bases and J lost 0; bases outside the gene matches: 10. This CDR3 region has 18 residues. Germline V CDR1 and CDR2: SGDLS, YYNGEE. The CDR3 DNA sequence: TGTGCCAGCAGCCCCAGTAGTCGGACTAGCGGGAGCACAGATACGCAGTATTTT. Translation gives CASSPSSRTSGSTDTQYF.

The chain is built from TRBV27 and TRBJ1-2, with D hard to call. CDR3 length equals 14 residues. The V and J ends lost 8 bases and 2 bases respectively, with 15 bases between them. Germline values: CDR1 MNHEY, CDR2 SMNVEV (reference sequence). The CDR3 here is CASREGGGNYGYTF. The CDR3 DNA is TGTGCCAGCCGCGAGGGTGGAGGAAACTATGGCTACACCTTC.

The rearrangement joins TRBV5-1 to TRBJ2-3; 7 nucleotides align to TRBD2. V gave up 0 bases and J gave up 0 bases; unmatched junction bases: 4. Germline CDR1 reads SGHRS; CDR2 reads YFSETQ. This CDR3 region has 16 residues. Here the CDR3 reads CASSLGPSGSTDTQYF. The CDR3 bases are TGCGCCAGCAGCTTGGGGCCTAGCGGTAGCACAGATACGCAGTATTTT. Based on the CDR3 plus reference TRBV5-1 and TRBJ2-3, the full variable domain is KAGVTQTPRYLIKTRGQQVTLSCSPISGHRSVSWYQQTPGQGLQFLFEYFSETQRNKGNFPGRFSGRQFSNSRSEMNVSTLELGDSALYLCASSLGPSGSTDTQYFGPGTRLTVL.